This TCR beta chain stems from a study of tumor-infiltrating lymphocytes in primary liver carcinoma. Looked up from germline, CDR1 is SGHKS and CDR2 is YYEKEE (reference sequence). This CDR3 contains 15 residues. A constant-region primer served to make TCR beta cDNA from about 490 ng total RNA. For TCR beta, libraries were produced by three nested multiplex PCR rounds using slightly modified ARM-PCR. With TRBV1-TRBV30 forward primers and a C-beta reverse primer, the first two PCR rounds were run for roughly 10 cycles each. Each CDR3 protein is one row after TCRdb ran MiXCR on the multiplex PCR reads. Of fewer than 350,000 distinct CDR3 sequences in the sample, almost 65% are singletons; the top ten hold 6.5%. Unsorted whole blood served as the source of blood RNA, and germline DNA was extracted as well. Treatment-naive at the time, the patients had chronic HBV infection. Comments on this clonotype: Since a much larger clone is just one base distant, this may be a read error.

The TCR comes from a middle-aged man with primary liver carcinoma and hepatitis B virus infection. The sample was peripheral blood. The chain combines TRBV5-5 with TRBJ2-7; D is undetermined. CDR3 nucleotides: TGTGGCAGCAGCTTGGCCGACTTAGTAACCTACGAGCAGTACTTC. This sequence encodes CGSSLADLVTYEQYF.